A single sample gave rise to the 15 T cell receptor beta chains below, sequenced in a study of radiation and T cells in renal cell carcinoma. Described time point: blood 4 weeks post-SBRT, at nephrectomy. Treatment reported: 15 Gy SBRT to primary tumor, nephrectomy 4 weeks later. TCRdb's table, derived via immunoSEQ multiplex PCR, lists solely in-frame clones and lacks some. The table includes just under 150,000 clones, 65% to 90% detected once. Sample: blood, taken from a patient whose treatment included radiotherapy and nephrectomy. Receptors originate from a woman between 50 and 59 years old with renal cell carcinoma.

This rearrangement joins TRBV11-2 to TRBJ2-7; D perhaps matches TRBD1 (7 bases). Trimming stripped 3 bases from V and 3 bases from J, with 12 bases between. The CDR3 length is 14 residues. Germline loops: CDR1 SGHAT, CDR2 FQNNGV. CDR3 coding DNA: TGTGCCAGCAGCTTGGGGGGACAGAGCTACGAGCAGTACTTC. It encodes CASSLGGQSYEQYF.

This chain links TRBV2 with TRBJ1-2; a weak D match, TRBD1 (5 bases). Germline V gene lookup returns CDR1 SNHLY and CDR2 FYNNEI. This CDR3 is 12 amino acids long. The germline V and J ends were trimmed by 7 bases and 8 bases, with 14 bases remaining between them. CDR3 in DNA: TGTGCCAGCAATGTCAGGGAAGACGGCTACACCTTC. It specifies CASNVREDGYTF.

The chain combines TRBV18 with TRBJ2-1; TRBD2 aligns across 7 bases. This CDR3 has 15 amino acids. V gave up 2 bases and J gave up 2 bases; unmatched junction bases: 3. CDR1 and CDR2 from the germline V gene are KGHSH and LQKENI. The CDR3 DNA follows: TGTGCCAGCTCACCAGGCGGGAGCACCTACAATGAGCAGTTCTTC. Its protein is CASSPGGSTYNEQFF.

The chain is built from TRBV14 and TRBJ1-3; D uncertain. Germline V lookup: CDR1 SGHDN, CDR2 FVKESK. V lost 4 bases to trimming and J lost 0 bases, with 4 bases between them. This CDR3 has 13 amino acids. In nucleotides, the CDR3 is TGTGCCAGCAGCCCAGTCTCTGGAAACACCATATATTTT. Residues: CASSPVSGNTIYF. The variable domain in full, with the rest retrieved from reference TRBV14 and TRBJ1-3, is EAGVTQFPSHSVIEKGQTVTLRCDPISGHDNLYWYRRVMGKEIKFLLHFVKESKQDESGMPNNRFLAERTGGTYSTLKVQPAELEDSGVYFCASSPVSGNTIYFGEGSWLTVV.

V is TRBV5-6 and J is TRBJ1-1, with TRBD1 as a possible D gene (6 bases). The CDR3 runs 14 residues. Germline CDR1 is SGHDT and CDR2 is YYEEEE. Trimming took 2 bases from V and 1 from J, leaving 9 bases between them. The CDR3 DNA reads TGTGCCAGCAGCTTTAGGGGGAAGAACACTGAAGCTTTCTTT. Its translation is CASSFRGKNTEAFF.

V gene TRBV7-2 combines with J gene TRBJ2-3, with 8 bases matching TRBD1. CDR3 size: 17 residues. Per germline, CDR1 SGHTA and CDR2 FQGNSA. Trimming cost V 5 bases and J 5 bases; bases outside gene matches: 15. The CDR3, as DNA: TGTGCCAGCAGCCAAAAACCAATGTTAACAGGGGGAGATACGCAGTATTTT. This encodes CASSQKPMLTGGDTQYF.

This clone was counted only a few times. This chain uses TRBV27 with TRBJ2-7; 10 nucleotides match TRBD1. CDR1 is MNHEY and CDR2 is SMNVEV in the germline V gene (reference sequence). The junction had 3 bases not matched to a gene; V was cut back by 5 bases and J by 5 bases. The CDR3 is made up of 13 amino acids. The DNA of the CDR3 is TGTGCCAGCAGTCTCGGGACAGGGGACGAGCAGTACTTC. Residues: CASSLGTGDEQYF.

The chain uses TRBV27 and TRBJ2-7; 9 nucleotides line up with TRBD1. The V gene end was trimmed by 3 bases and the J gene end by 5 bases; junction bases not matched to a gene: 5. In germline, CDR1 is MNHEY, CDR2 SMNVEV (reference sequence). This CDR3 is 14 amino acids long. The chain's CDR3 is CASSFVQGAHEQYF. The CDR3 bases are TGTGCCAGCAGTTTCGTACAGGGGGCCCACGAGCAGTACTTC.

The gene calls are TRBV28 and TRBJ2-3; D is unresolved. This CDR3 contains 14 residues. Germline V gene lookup returns CDR1 MDHEN and CDR2 SYDVKM. The V and J ends lost 7 bases and 1 base respectively, with 12 bases between them. The CDR3 region is CASNHPSGTDTQYF. DNA for the CDR3: TGTGCCAGCAACCATCCTTCGGGCACAGATACGCAGTATTTT.

This chain links TRBV4-3 with TRBJ2-7; TRBD2 might be the D (6 bases). This CDR3 comprises 14 residues. Germline V CDR1 and CDR2: LGHNA, YSLEER. V lost 1 base and J lost 3, with 10 bases in between. The CDR3 DNA sequence: TGCGCCAGCAGCCAAGCGGGAGAGGGCTACGAGCAGTACTTC. Translated: CASSQAGEGYEQYF.

This clone is a singleton in its sample. The chain combines TRBV5-6 with TRBJ2-2; the D gene is possibly TRBD1 (6 bases). Germline V gene sequence: CDR1 SGHDT, CDR2 YYEEEE. The CDR3 extends over 14 amino acids. With 4 bases removed from V and 5 bases from J, the gap between germline ends came to 12 bases. CDR3 in amino acids: CASSRQTGTGELFF. CDR3 in DNA: TGTGCCAGCAGCCGGCAAACAGGGACCGGGGAGCTGTTTTTT. The variable domain in full, with the rest retrieved from reference TRBV5-6 and TRBJ2-2, is DAGVTQSPTHLIKTRGQQVTLRCSPKSGHDTVSWYQQALGQGPQFIFQYYEEEERQRGNFPDRFSGHQFPNYSSELNVNALLLGDSALYLCASSRQTGTGELFFGEGSRLTVL.

V usage is TRBV28 and J usage is TRBJ2-7; 8 bases match TRBD1. The germline CDR1 and CDR2 sequences are MDHEN and SYDVKM. The V segment lost 7 bases and the J segment 3 bases; nucleotides outside the gene matches: 8. The CDR3 has 14 amino acids. The DNA of the CDR3 is TGTGCCAGCACCTCTTTTACAGGGGGCTACGAGCAGTACTTC. It yields the protein CASTSFTGGYEQYF. Full variable domain (outside the CDR3, taken from reference TRBV28 and TRBJ2-7): DVKVTQSSRYLVKRTGEKVFLECVQDMDHENMFWYRQDPGLGLRLIYFSYDVKMKEKGDIPEGYSVSREKKERFSLILESASTNQTSMYLCASTSFTGGYEQYFGPGTRLTVT.

The chain joins TRBV28 to TRBJ2-2; TRBD2 might be the D (6 bases). CDR3 length: 12 amino acids. V was clipped by 6 bases and J by 7 bases, with 9 bases between them. CDR1 and CDR2 from the germline V gene are MDHEN and SYDVKM. The CDR3: CASREGSGELFF. CDR3 DNA sequence: TGTGCCAGCAGGGAGGGGAGCGGGGAGCTGTTTTTT.

This rearrangement joins TRBV28 to TRBJ1-5; possibly TRBD1 for D (6 bases). CDR1 is MDHEN and CDR2 is SYDVKM in the germline V gene. CDR3 length: 14 residues. With 5 bases removed from V and 3 bases from J, the gap between germline ends came to 11 bases. CDR3 sequence: CASSPGQYNQPQHF. In DNA, the CDR3 is TGTGCCAGCAGTCCCGGACAGTACAATCAGCCCCAGCATTTT.

The CDR3 here is CASSLVGQVSEAFF. CDR3 bases: TGTGCCAGCAGCTTAGTCGGACAGGTCTCTGAAGCTTTCTTT. The V call is TRBV7-2, the J call TRBJ1-1; 7 nucleotides match TRBD1. Germline assignment: CDR1 SGHTA and CDR2 FQGNSA. The CDR3 is 14 amino acids. The V gene end was trimmed by 1 base and the J gene end by 6 bases; junction bases not matched to a gene: 5.